Listed here are 12 T cell receptor beta chains from one sample, sequenced in a study of blood T cell repertoires in COVID-19. Assay used: immunoSEQ multiplex PCR; TCRdb lists only in-frame clones, some missing. The data contain about 190,000 clones, 75% to 85% of them singletons. The sequencing sample was made of peripheral blood. The source is a man aged 60 to 75 with acute or convalescent COVID-19.

This clone was detected a few times. The rearrangement uses TRBV21-1 and TRBJ2-7; the DNA was not used to check the table's D call, TRBD1. TRBV21-1 counts as a pseudogene. The CDR3 spans 13 residues. CDR3: CASRTANSYEQYF. DNA for the CDR3: TGTGCCAGCAGGACAGCAAACTCCTACGAGCAGTACTTC.

This sequence joins TRBV18 and TRBJ1-4; D might be TRBD1 (5 bases). This CDR3 contains 14 residues. CDR1 is KGHSH and CDR2 is LQKENI in the germline V gene. Trimming pared 4 bases from V and 6 bases from J, leaving 12 bases between. CDR3 DNA sequence: TGTGCCAGCTCACGGACACCCTGGGATGAAAAACTGTTTTTT. This codes for CASSRTPWDEKLFF.

The chain has TRBV4-2 and TRBJ2-1, with D hard to call. Per germline, CDR1 LGHNA and CDR2 YNFKEQ. The CDR3 has 14 residues. Trimming took 0 bases from V and 8 from J, leaving 11 bases between them. The CDR3 loop is CASSQDLGVDEQFF. CDR3 DNA: TGTGCCAGCAGCCAAGATCTAGGCGTAGATGAGCAGTTCTTC.

The chain joins TRBV10-3 to TRBJ2-1; 12 nucleotides align to TRBD2. The CDR3 length is 15 residues. Trimming at V came to 0 bases and at J to 8 bases, leaving 2 bases not matched to a gene. Germline V lookup: CDR1 ENHRY, CDR2 SYGVKD. CDR3 coding DNA: TGTGCCATCAGTGAGTCTAGACTAGCGGGAGATGAGCAGTTCTTC. This gives the protein CAISESRLAGDEQFF.

The genes are TRBV7-6 and TRBJ1-3, with 11 bases lining up with TRBD1. CDR1 is SGHVS, CDR2 FNYEAQ, per germline. Trimming took 4 bases from V and 0 from J; bases not matched to a gene: 2. The CDR3 runs to 16 residues. In DNA form, the CDR3 reads TGTGCCAGCAGCTCCGGGACAGGGGGCTCTGGAAACACCATATATTTT. The encoded protein is CASSSGTGGSGNTIYF.

The chain combines TRBV6-1 with TRBJ1-2, with 7 bases lining up with TRBD1. The length of the CDR3 is 15 residues. Germline-derived CDR1 and CDR2 are MNHNS and SASEGT. Unmatched junction bases numbered 5, after V lost 1 base and J lost 3 bases. CDR3 bases: TGTGCCAGCAGTGAAGTGGGGGACAGTCACTATGGCTACACCTTC. Translated: CASSEVGDSHYGYTF.

The chain is built from TRBV10-2 and TRBJ1-5, with D unresolved. Germline V lookup: CDR1 WSHSY, CDR2 SAAADI. The CDR3 runs to 14 residues. Trimming removed 3 bases at V and 7 bases at J, with 13 bases between. CDR3 nucleotide sequence: TGCGCCAGCAGTGACAACCCCAACCGGCAGCCCCAGCATTTT. Translating it yields CASSDNPNRQPQHF.

Only a few counts were recorded for this clone. This rearrangement joins TRBV30 to TRBJ2-7; a possible D gene is TRBD2 (7 bases). The V gene's germline CDR1 is GTSNPN and CDR2 SVGIG (reference sequence). Trimming left V 0 bases short and J 11 bases short, with 11 bases between. This CDR3 comprises 11 residues. CDR3 protein: CAWSVGGAKYF. The CDR3 bases are TGTGCCTGGAGTGTAGGGGGGGCTAAGTACTTC.

This CDR3 reads CASSLGRDSRVSYEQYF. The CDR3 DNA is TGTGCCAGCAGCTTAGGCCGGGACAGCCGAGTCTCCTACGAGCAGTACTTC. V usage is TRBV11-2 and J usage is TRBJ2-7; 7 bases are a match to TRBD1. CDR3 length: 17 residues. Losses at the gene ends were 1 base for V and 0 bases for J; bases not matched to a gene: 9. Germline lookup yields CDR1 SGHAT and CDR2 FQNNGV.

This clone was found a few times. The gene calls are TRBV11-3 and TRBJ2-1; 7 bases map to TRBD1. J gave up 4 bases and V 4 bases, and 1 base lay outside the gene matches. The length of the CDR3 is 13 residues. Germline loops: CDR1 SGHNT, CDR2 YENEEA. Here the CDR3 DNA reads TGTGCCAGCAGCTGGACAGGTTACAATGAGCAGTTCTTC. Translating gives CASSWTGYNEQFF.

The CDR3 loop is CSARDSLGVAFF. The CDR3 bases are TGCAGCGCCCGGGACAGCCTGGGGGTAGCTTTCTTT. The chain couples TRBV29-1 to TRBJ1-1; 7 positions match TRBD1. V was pared by 7 bases and J by 10 bases, with 12 bases of the junction left unmatched. The CDR3 spans 12 residues. Germline CDR1 and CDR2: SQVTM and ANQGSEA.

The chain links TRBV5-1 to TRBJ2-1, with TRBD2 as a possible D gene (6 bases). The CDR3 length is 15 residues. The V gene lost 0 bases and the J gene lost 9 bases, with 16 bases spanning the gap. Germline V CDR1 and CDR2: SGHRS, YFSETQ. CDR3 DNA sequence: TGCGCCAGCAGCTTGGGCGGGACCACCGGGCGTGAGCAGTTCTTC. Residues: CASSLGGTTGREQFF.